This T cell receptor beta chain was captured by sequencing in a study of T cells in Graves' hyperthyroidism and ophthalmopathy. Findings of the study overall: In simple terms, a model built on 13 V-J features told ophthalmopathy apart from stable hyperthyroidism. Progression to ophthalmopathy was predicted a median of 6.5 months early.

RNA transcripts provided the source from which TCR beta CDR3 regions were amplified. TCR CDR3 underwent first-round RT-PCR with the HTBI primer set. Each CDR3 protein is one row after TCRdb ran MiXCR on the multiplex PCR reads. Of hundreds of thousands of distinct CDR3 sequences detected, roughly 40% appear once; the ten largest clones hold 8.9%. Graves' hyperthyroidism was deemed stable given no ophthalmopathy progression within 18 months. Hyperthyroidism was newly diagnosed in patients aged 18 to 65 (duration under 2 months). On this clonotype: Antigen specificity is unknown. Its ends do not fully match the called genes, so a read error is possible.

CDR3 length: 15 amino acids. Germline CDR1 reads SGHVS; CDR2 reads FQNEAQ. Sequenced material: blood. The clonotype was recovered from a man in his late teens or twenties with Graves' hyperthyroidism. The rearrangement links TRBV7-8 to TRBJ1-1; tentatively, D is TRBD1 (5 bases). The CDR3 is CANSLAGRDVAEAFF. DNA of the CDR3: TGTGCCAACAGCTTAGCGGGCAGGGATGTCGCTGAAGCTTTCTTT. Full variable domain (remainder filled in from reference TRBV7-8 and TRBJ1-1): GAGVSQSPRYKVAKRGQDVALRCDPISGHVSLFWYQQALGQGPEFLTYFQNEAQLDKSGLPSDRFFAERPEGSVSTLKIQRTQQEDSAVYLCANSLAGRDVAEAFFGQGTRLTVV.